Listed here is a single T cell receptor beta chain. The ends were cut back, 3 bases at V and 14 bases at J, with 14 bases in the middle. This CDR3 contains 12 residues. Per the original data handling: Amplification of reference gene primers was used by the study to estimate nucleated cell counts. Data came from immunoSEQ multiplex PCR; TCRdb stores just in-frame clones and leaves some out. V and J calls and clone size are given by that table; D and trimming were obtained from the DNA. The sample gives under 250,000 clones, 89% of which show up once; about 6% is in the top ten. This specimen belongs to a study of blood T cell repertoires in COVID-19. Study in general: Both acute and convalescent COVID-19 samples were obtained from the United States, Italy and Spain. T cells, B-cell-depleted T cells, or PBMCs supplied cDNA or gDNA.

Sequencing was performed on peripheral blood. This receptor was identified in a man in his sixties who had recovered from COVID-19. The gene calls are TRBV12-3 or TRBV12-4 and TRBJ2-1; D unresolved. The CDR3 spells CASSFERNPEFF. Here the CDR3 DNA reads TGTGCCAGCAGTTTTGAGCGAAACCCCGAGTTCTTC.